The T cell receptor beta chain under discussion was sequenced for a study of cytomegalovirus exposure and HLA in healthy donors (dated by TCRdb to 2015 to 2018). About the full investigation: An earlier analysis of a few hundred of the donors reported 250 to 350 Gb of sequence data and around 100 million unique TCR beta sequences obtained from approximately 180 million T cells. An early release covering 550 to 700 HLA-typed donors comprised 250 to 350 gigabases of sequencing data and tens of millions of unique TCR sequences. The genetic ancestry cluster associated with self-reported Caucasian donors included around four fifths of the 398 genotyped donors. The study aimed to test whether signatures of past pathogen exposure could be identified by cataloging public T cell receptors. Using immunosequencing, the study profiled T cell repertoires from about 650 subjects and related those repertoires to cytomegalovirus serostatus. A separate validation cohort of approximately 120 different subjects was used in addition to the roughly 700-subject first cohort. To predict cytomegalovirus infection status, the study combined high-throughput TCR immunosequencing, statistical association of individual TCRs with disease status, and machine learning. A later analysis re-examined previously published TCR beta repertoires from about 700 donors and added high-resolution HLA genotyping to investigate patterns of TCR occurrence. Rather than drawing on any new phenotypic data, the later analysis identified candidate immune exposures from TCR beta sequences and the way those sequences occurred across donors. An earlier analysis of 587 of the donors used high-throughput TCR beta sequencing to judge whether each TCR beta V gene segment behaved as functional or pseudogenic. Donor age, sex, ethnicity and CMV serostatus were compiled alongside the repertoire data. In a later genetic analysis, genome-wide SNP genotypes for about three fifths of the roughly 670 donors were used, and that subset was treated as a discovery cohort. Every discovery cohort repertoire had been produced on one sequencing platform. Both class I and class II loci were covered by HLA typing, at four-digit resolution. The number of typed donors differed by locus: roughly 620-640 for A, B, C, DRB1 and DQB1; 500 to 550 for DQA1; over 600 for DPA1; and around 450 for DPB1. Because of strong linkage in the cohort, roughly five DR-DQ haplotypes were treated as single units for association and clustering. On average, roughly 250,000 unique TCR beta nucleotide sequences were sequenced per donor among 350 to 400 genotyped donors of the cohort, with 15% to 20% of those sequences being non-productive.

What the work shows at the level of the full study, not this receptor alone: The authors suggested that the approach could potentially be extended to other disease states and immunological phenotypes. In a later analysis, several top co-occurrence clusters were reported to appear linked to parvovirus B19, influenza, CMV and Epstein-Barr virus. In a later genetic analysis, fewer N-insertions in productive TCRs were reported among donors in an Asian-associated ancestry cluster than the roughly 700-donor mean. In a later analysis, TCR association rates were found to vary across HLA loci, with the most associated TCRs seen for DRB1 alleles and the fewest for HLA-C alleles. In a later analysis, HLA-associated TCR beta chains were found to be more clonally expanded and to have lower generation probabilities than equally common non-associated chains. When HLA alleles, especially DR and DQ, strongly co-occurred, TCR associations were difficult to assign to individual alleles. A later genetic analysis associated a missense DCLRE1C variant with V-gene and J-gene trimming of TCR beta chains, and an independent cohort replicated the association. Because counts were too low, seventeen rarely observed V segments, including chromosome 9 orphons, were excluded from the earlier analysis of 587 of the donors. This cohort had only TCR beta chains sequenced, and the lack of alpha or paired-chain data limited which features could be detected. A group of highly shared sequence variants was considered likely to be a technical artifact of the sequencing pipeline. A further reported finding was that TCR beta sequences accurately predicted the HLA-A and HLA-B alleles for most subjects in the first cohort. The classifier was reported to diagnose cytomegalovirus status with high specificity and sensitivity in both the original cohort and the validation cohort. Sequencing depth was assumed to be roughly uniform across donors in the presence/absence analyses, though that assumption may not hold. In vitro tests confirmed that a few of the cytomegalovirus-associated TCR beta chains recognize cytomegalovirus antigens. An earlier analysis of approximately 600 of the donors showed that most TCR beta V segments appeared in productive rearrangements either about 87% or about 30% of the time, which broadly matched IMGT annotations. CMV serostatus was the only immune exposure information available for the cohort. Because the 87-base-pair reads could not distinguish some IMGT-functional V segments, including TRBV6-2 and TRBV6-3, those segments were excluded. Most CMV-associated TCR beta chains appeared to be HLA-restricted in a later analysis, and the HLA associations seemed to be driven largely by CMV exposure. Across donors, most TCR sequences were observed very rarely, whereas some public TCRs were present in many individuals. Because HLA typing was missing for some donors at each locus, association tests included only the typed subset. Linkage disequilibrium might explain the correlated functional status among segregating V segments, but an unknown experimental factor could not be excluded. A later analysis associated about 17,000 TCR beta sequences with specific HLA alleles at a false discovery rate of 0.05. The study listed 150 to 200 TCR beta chains as associated with cytomegalovirus.

A note on this clone: The antigen it recognizes is unknown. Per-base quality was not reported, and no clone a single base away is much larger than it.

In total, approximately 610 healthy bone marrow donors made up the cohort. At the time of sampling, every cohort member was nominally healthy, though immune exposures that went unrecorded were likely present. The donor tested CMV seronegative and was one of the 352 seronegative cohort members. Every donor gave a peripheral blood sample, and the peripheral blood mononuclear cells from that sample were used for TCR beta sequencing. Genomic DNA was extracted from the blood cell samples with the Qiagen DNeasy Blood Extraction Kit. From cysteine to phenylalanine, the CDR3 is 14 amino acids long. CDR3 DNA only is kept here, 42 bases in frame from base 1. V was cut back by 3 bases and J by 3 bases, leaving a gap of 12 bases between them. For CDR1 and CDR2, the germline V gene lists KGHSH and LQKENI. Library creation used the immunoSEQ multiplex PCR assay. A mixture of 60 forward primers for TCR Vbeta segments and 13 reverse primers for TCR Jbeta segments was used in the multiplex PCR. The CDR3 region of rearranged TCR beta genes was amplified from genomic DNA by a multiplex PCR assay. On the Illumina HiSeq System, the amplified TCR beta libraries were sequenced as 87-base-pair reads. The paper's data handling went like this. Across the roughly 700 repertoires, a later analysis counted 60 million to 90 million unique TCR beta chains, around 10 million of which were shared by at least two donors. Raw reads were error-corrected and collapsed into unique sequences with a nearest-neighbor algorithm that merged closely related sequences to remove PCR and sequencing errors. V, D and J gene segments were assigned by aligning CDR3 sequences to IMGT reference sequences. Each retained sequence needed at least a six-nucleotide match to both a V gene segment and a J gene segment. A rearrangement counted as productive if the CDR3 had no stop codons and remained in frame with V and J, and every other rearrangement counted as non-productive. Following IMGT convention, CDR3 was defined as the stretch from the second conserved V-encoded cysteine to the conserved J-encoded phenylalanine. In an earlier analysis of more than 550 of the donors, sequences lacking an unambiguous match to a single V gene segment were excluded. In an earlier analysis of around 590 of the donors, a V segment was called functional when productive rearrangements were above 56.7%, and segregating when the standard deviation between donors exceeded 5%. A statistical classification framework was developed to diagnose cytomegalovirus status using the catalog of TCR beta chain sequences. A later analysis assigned V and J genes by comparing TCR nucleotide sequences with IMGT/GENE-DB human TR gene sequences. Using the TCRdist pipeline, a later analysis assigned CDR3 sequences along with most-parsimonious VDJ recombination scenarios. In a later analysis, each TCR beta chain was defined by its CDR3 amino acid sequence together with its V-gene family, and reads without a unique V-gene family were excluded. In a later analysis, 500 to 700 highly shared, low-generation-probability nucleotide sequences were removed to address suspected cross-contamination and a sequencing artifact. For each public chain, a later analysis derived a clonal expansion index from normalized ranks of inferred template counts within each repertoire. In a later analysis, generation probabilities were computed using a VDJ recombination model fitted to out-of-frame rearrangements, and the results were checked against IGoR. In a later analysis, TCR-TCR, TCR-HLA and TCR-CMV co-occurrence was scored with hypergeometric tests, and a repertoire-size bias correction was applied to TCR pairs. To estimate false discovery rates, a later analysis permuted the HLA or CMV assignments 20 times. In a later analysis, co-occurring TCRs were grouped using DBSCAN, and TCRdist sequence similarity was added for clustering within HLA-allele-positive subsets. For co-occurrence clustering, repertoires with fewer than 30,000 or more than 120,000 public chains were excluded, along with five repertoires with anomalous nucleotide sharing. As stored in TCRdb, this immuneACCESS dataset retains in-frame rearrangements with V and J assigned. A fraction of the clones does not appear; measured against another copy, unresolved V genes explain less than half of the discrepancy, and the remainder lacks a known reason. V and J calls plus clone size are reproduced from that table; the DNA served to infer D and trimming. The sample contains about 120,000 clones, around 73% of them found a single time. Together, the top ten hold over 1.2% of the sample.

The receptor was isolated from a female donor in good health and CMV-seronegative. Sequencing was done on a sample of PBMCs. This sequence uses TRBV18 and TRBJ2-7; TRBD2 might be the D gene, on 7 matching bases. The CDR3 corresponds to CASSPGGTLYEQYF. The DNA sequence is as follows: TGTGCCAGCTCACCCGGGGGGACACTCTACGAGCAGTACTTC.